The T cell receptor beta chain under discussion was sequenced for a study of T cells in localized non-small cell lung cancer. Sequencing was performed with immunoSEQ multiplex PCR; in TCRdb, only in-frame clones are kept and a portion is missing. The repertoire holds about 21,000 clones, with 70% to 90% as singletons. The material sequenced was peripheral blood mononuclear cells, taken before any cancer treatment. The clonotype originates from a male donor aged 60 or over with stage II lung adenocarcinoma.

CDR3 sequence (DNA): TGCGCCAGCAGCGCAGAGTACATGTACAATGAGCAGTTCTTC. It encodes CASSAEYMYNEQFF. This chain connects TRBV5-1 to TRBJ2-1; D ambiguous. The germline V gene encodes CDR1 SGHRS and CDR2 YFSETQ. Trimming cost V 4 bases and J 4 bases, with 12 bases left between them. The CDR3 runs to 14 residues.